Presented here are 6 T cell receptor beta chains from one specimen sequenced in a study of T cells after yellow fever vaccination. TCRdb re-called the 5' RACE reads through MiXCR, storing one row per CDR3 protein. In the table there are about 120,000 distinct CDR3 sequences, about 8.2% of which are singletons. The source was CD8+ T cells sorted from PBMCs, collected on the day of the yellow fever booster vaccination. The origin of the receptors is a man younger than 35 who received the YFV17D yellow fever vaccine.

This clonotype came up a few times. The chain uses TRBV20-1 and TRBJ1-2; the match to TRBD1 covers 7 bases. The CDR3 covers 14 residues. Germline CDR1 DFQATT, CDR2 SNEGSKA (reference sequence). The junction had 2 bases not matched to a gene; V was cut back by 1 base and J by 0 bases. The CDR3 sequence: CSARGGQTNYGYTF. The CDR3 DNA reads TGCAGTGCTAGAGGGGGACAGACTAACTATGGCTACACCTTC.

This clonotype showed up many times. The chain employs TRBV7-6 and TRBJ1-1, with D unresolved. The CDR3 consists of 13 residues. Deletions cut 2 bases from V and 7 bases from J, with 11 bases between. CDR1 and CDR2 (germline): SGHVS, FNYEAQ. CDR3 DNA: TGTGCCAGCAGCTTATCGACACCATATGAAGCTTTCTTT. Translated: CASSLSTPYEAFF.

This clonotype has more than one count but fewer than ten. The genes are TRBV4-3 and TRBJ2-5, with D perhaps TRBD1 or TRBD2 (6 bases each). Germline CDR1 and CDR2: LGHNA and YSLEER. The V gene lost 0 bases and the J gene lost 8 bases, with 22 bases spanning the gap. This CDR3 comprises 17 residues. CDR3 nucleotides: TGCGCCAGCAGCCAAGAATTCTTAAGGGGGGTCGAAGTAACCCAGTACTTC. Translated, it gives CASSQEFLRGVEVTQYF.

This clonotype was detected a few times. The J gene is TRBJ1-1, the V gene TRBV5-1, with a tentative D call TRBD1 (6 bases). The CDR3 loop spans 15 amino acids. Germline CDR1 reads SGHRS; CDR2 reads YFSETQ. The ends were cut back, 4 bases at V and 1 base at J, with 14 bases in the middle. The CDR3 nucleotides read TGCGCCAGCAGCCTATATCAGGGGAAGAACACTGAAGCTTTCTTT. It encodes CASSLYQGKNTEAFF.

This chain joins TRBV6-5 and TRBJ1-5; D is perhaps TRBD1 (6 bases). The V end was cut by 7 bases, the J end by 4 bases, with 20 bases between. The CDR3 consists of 16 residues. The germline gives CDR1 MNHEY, CDR2 SVGAGI. The CDR3 region is CASTPRVGGENQPQHF. Here the CDR3 DNA reads TGTGCCAGCACCCCTAGGGTCGGGGGCGAGAATCAGCCCCAGCATTTT.

This clonotype has ten or more counts. The J gene is TRBJ1-6, the V gene TRBV12-3 or TRBV12-4; TRBD1 matches 11 bases. CDR3 length: 15 residues. The trim removed 5 bases at V and 9 bases at J, leaving 6 bases unmatched. The DNA for the CDR3 is TGTGCCAGCAGTCCGTCCGGGACAGGGGGTTCACCCCTCCACTTT. This gives the protein CASSPSGTGGSPLHF.